A single sample gave rise to the 14 T cell receptor beta chains below, sequenced in a study of OX40 agonist ivuxolimab in advanced cancers. Method: immunoSEQ multiplex PCR; TCRdb's copy keeps in-frame clones and lacks some. The data show about 17,000 clones, roughly 77% seen once. Specimen: CD4+ or CD8+ T cells sorted from blood, collected in a trial of the OX40 agonist ivuxolimab. Receptors were obtained from an adult with an advanced solid tumor such as melanoma, head and neck, liver or kidney cancer.

The chain couples TRBV18 to TRBJ2-1; the match to TRBD2 covers 15 bases. The J segment lost 9 bases and the V segment lost 2 bases, leaving 5 bases of the junction unmatched. Germline assignment: CDR1 KGHSH and CDR2 LQKENI. CDR3 size: 16 residues. The CDR3 DNA sequence: TGTGCCAGCTCACCAACGGGACTAGCGGGAGGTGGTGAGCAGTTCTTC. This sequence encodes CASSPTGLAGGGEQFF.

The chain combines TRBV5-6 with TRBJ2-7; D is unclear. V lost 5 bases and J 1 base, leaving 7 bases between the germline ends. CDR1 is SGHDT and CDR2 is YYEEEE in the germline V gene. The CDR3 is made up of 12 amino acids. CDR3 region: CASRSGSYEQYF. Written as DNA, the CDR3 is TGTGCCAGCAGGAGTGGTTCCTACGAGCAGTACTTC. The variable domain in full, with the rest retrieved from reference TRBV5-6 and TRBJ2-7, is DAGVTQSPTHLIKTRGQQVTLRCSPKSGHDTVSWYQQALGQGPQFIFQYYEEEERQRGNFPDRFSGHQFPNYSSELNVNALLLGDSALYLCASRSGSYEQYFGPGTRLTVT.

CDR3 region: CASSKTETFTEAFF. The CDR3 bases are TGTGCCAGCAGCAAGACAGAGACCTTCACTGAAGCTTTCTTT. This rearrangement joins TRBV27 to TRBJ1-1, with D perhaps TRBD1 (5 bases). Trimming left V 6 bases short and J 4 bases short, with 15 bases between. CDR3 size: 14 residues. Germline V gene data show CDR1 as MNHEY and CDR2 as SMNVEV (reference sequence).

This clone came up once. The genes are TRBV4-1 and TRBJ2-2; no clear D. V shed 0 bases and J shed 4 bases, with 6 bases lying between them. Germline V gene data show CDR1 as MGHRA and CDR2 as YSYEKL. There are 14 residues in the CDR3. CDR3 sequence: CASSQDSGTGELFF. DNA for the CDR3: TGCGCCAGCAGCCAAGATTCCGGCACCGGGGAGCTGTTTTTT.

The rearrangement joins TRBV6-5 to TRBJ2-1; the D gene is possibly TRBD2 (6 bases). V shed 0 bases and J shed 6 bases, with 15 bases lying between them. This CDR3 spans 16 amino acids. CDR1 is MNHEY, CDR2 SVGAGI, per germline. CDR3 region: CASSYSWGEAANEQFF. CDR3 in DNA: TGTGCCAGCAGTTACTCGTGGGGGGAGGCAGCCAATGAGCAGTTCTTC.

This clone has just a few counts. This chain joins TRBV5-1 and TRBJ1-4; D unresolved. The CDR3 sequence is 15 residues long. V lost 5 bases to trimming and J lost 0 bases, with 11 bases between them. In germline, CDR1 is SGHRS, CDR2 YFSETQ. The CDR3 loop reads CASRTDLATNEKLFF. In DNA, the CDR3 is TGCGCCAGCAGGACGGACCTAGCAACTAATGAAAAACTGTTTTTT.

The rearrangement links TRBV4-2 to TRBJ2-3; D is undetermined. The CDR3 covers 16 residues. Germline CDR1 LGHNA, CDR2 YNFKEQ. V was cut by 2 bases and J by 3 bases, with 15 bases left in between. The CDR3 region has the DNA TGTGCCAGCAGCCAACCTGGCAACTCCCCAACAGATACGCAGTATTTT. It specifies CASSQPGNSPTDTQYF.

In its sample, this clone was seen a few times. The chain carries TRBV27 and TRBJ2-5, with D perhaps TRBD1 or TRBD2 (5 bases each). Germline lookup yields CDR1 MNHEY and CDR2 SMNVEV (reference sequence). V was shortened by 3 bases and J by 5 bases, with 13 bases between the two germline ends. This CDR3 spans 14 amino acids. The CDR3 DNA follows: TGTGCCAGCAGTTTGTGGGGGATAGCGGAGACCCAGTACTTC. Encoded protein: CASSLWGIAETQYF.

The chain employs TRBV5-1 and TRBJ2-7; TRBD1 agrees at 7 bases. The germline CDR1 and CDR2 sequences are SGHRS and YFSETQ. The CDR3 sequence is 14 residues long. The V gene end was trimmed by 2 bases and the J gene end by 3 bases; junction bases not matched to a gene: 5. In nucleotides, the CDR3 is TGCGCCAGCAGCTTCCGGGACAGCGACTACGAGCAGTACTTC. This codes for CASSFRDSDYEQYF. The entire variable domain, with the rest obtained from reference TRBV5-1 and TRBJ2-7, is as follows: KAGVTQTPRYLIKTRGQQVTLSCSPISGHRSVSWYQQTPGQGLQFLFEYFSETQRNKGNFPGRFSGRQFSNSRSEMNVSTLELGDSALYLCASSFRDSDYEQYFGPGTRLTVT.

This chain uses TRBV6-1 with TRBJ2-1; D may be TRBD1 (6 bases). CDR3 size: 15 residues. Germline loops: CDR1 MNHNS, CDR2 SASEGT. V shed 2 bases and J shed 3 bases, with 11 bases lying between them. The chain's CDR3 is CASSEWTEFYNEQFF. CDR3 bases: TGTGCCAGCAGTGAATGGACAGAATTCTACAATGAGCAGTTCTTC.

This chain connects TRBV11-2 to TRBJ2-7; perhaps TRBD1 as D (6 bases). This CDR3 contains 14 residues. The germline V gene encodes CDR1 SGHAT and CDR2 FQNNGV. V was clipped by 5 bases and J by 2 bases, with 13 bases between them. This CDR3 reads CASSNRDLTYEQYF. The DNA for the CDR3 is TGTGCCAGCAGCAACAGGGATTTGACCTACGAGCAGTACTTC.

The rearrangement joins TRBV27 to TRBJ1-5, with D maybe TRBD1 (5 bases). Germline V gene sequence: CDR1 MNHEY, CDR2 SMNVEV (reference sequence). This CDR3 region has 15 residues. Trimming shortened V by 8 bases and J by 4 bases, and 18 bases separated the two germline ends. The CDR3 region is CASLFQGKNNQPQHF. CDR3 bases: TGTGCCAGCCTCTTTCAGGGCAAAAATAATCAGCCCCAGCATTTT.

The chain combines TRBV6-1 with TRBJ2-7, with TRBD2 matching over 7 bases. V shed 6 bases and J 2 bases; nucleotides not matched to a gene: 7. The germline CDR1 and CDR2 sequences are MNHNS and SASEGT. CDR3 length: 14 residues. The CDR3: CASSHGGTTYEQYF. The CDR3 region has the DNA TGTGCCAGCAGCCACGGAGGGACTACCTACGAGCAGTACTTC.

As concerns this clone: The junction shows a germline mismatch at one end, possibly a read error. The chain couples TRBV7-9 to TRBJ2-7; tentative D call: TRBD1 (6 bases). The CDR3 has 11 amino acids. The germline V gene encodes CDR1 SEHNR and CDR2 FQNEAQ (reference sequence). In DNA, the CDR3 is TGTGCCAGCAGCCCCCTCTGGACAGATCCCTTC. Protein sequence: CASSPLWTDPF.